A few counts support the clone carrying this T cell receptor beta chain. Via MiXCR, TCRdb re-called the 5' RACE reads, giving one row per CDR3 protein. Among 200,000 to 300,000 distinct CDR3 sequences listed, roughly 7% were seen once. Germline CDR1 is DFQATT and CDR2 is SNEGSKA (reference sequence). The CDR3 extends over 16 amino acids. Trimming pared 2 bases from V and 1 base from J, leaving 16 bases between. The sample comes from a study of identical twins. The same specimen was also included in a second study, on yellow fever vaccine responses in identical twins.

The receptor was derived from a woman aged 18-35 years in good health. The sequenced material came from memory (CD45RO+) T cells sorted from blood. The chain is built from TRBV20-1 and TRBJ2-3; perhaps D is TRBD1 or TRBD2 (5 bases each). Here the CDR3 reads CSARLLRDAGTDTQYF. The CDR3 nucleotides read TGCAGTGCTAGATTACTAAGGGACGCGGGCACAGATACGCAGTATTTT.